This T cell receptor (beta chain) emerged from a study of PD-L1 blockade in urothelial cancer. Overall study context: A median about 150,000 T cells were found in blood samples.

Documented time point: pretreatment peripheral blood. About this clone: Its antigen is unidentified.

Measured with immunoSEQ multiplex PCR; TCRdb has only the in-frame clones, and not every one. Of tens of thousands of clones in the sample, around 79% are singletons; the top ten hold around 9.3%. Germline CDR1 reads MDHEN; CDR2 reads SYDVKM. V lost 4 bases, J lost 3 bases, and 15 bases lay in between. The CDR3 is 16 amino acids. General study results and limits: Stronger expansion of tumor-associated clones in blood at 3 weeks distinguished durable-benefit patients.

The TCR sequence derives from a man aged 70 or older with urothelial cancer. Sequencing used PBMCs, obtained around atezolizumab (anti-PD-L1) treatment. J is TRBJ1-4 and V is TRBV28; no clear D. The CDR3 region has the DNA TGTGCCAGCAGTTCCCCTGGGCGGGTAGCTAATGAAAAACTGTTTTTT. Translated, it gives CASSSPGRVANEKLFF.